These 27 T cell receptor beta chains came from one sample sequenced in a study of PD-1 blockade in classical Hodgkin lymphoma. Each and every patient relapsed after autologous stem cell transplantation, and patients got differing brentuximab vedotin exposure. Produced via immunoSEQ multiplex PCR; TCRdb's table is partial and in-frame only. The sample consists of about 46,000 clones, around 72% of them appearing once. Here the sequenced sample was peripheral blood mononuclear cells (PBMCs), taken at baseline. The source of these receptors is a human donor with classical Hodgkin lymphoma.

This chain links TRBV5-6 with TRBJ1-2; D may be TRBD1 (5 bases). V was cut by 3 bases and J by 7 bases, with 16 bases left in between. The germline V gene encodes CDR1 SGHDT and CDR2 YYEEEE. CDR3 length equals 14 residues. The CDR3 DNA reads TGTGCCAGCAGCTCACCCGGGACGGGAGCTGGCTACACCTTC. This gives the protein CASSSPGTGAGYTF. The full variable domain, in which reference TRBV5-6 and TRBJ1-2 provide the parts outside the CDR3, is DAGVTQSPTHLIKTRGQQVTLRCSPKSGHDTVSWYQQALGQGPQFIFQYYEEEERQRGNFPDRFSGHQFPNYSSELNVNALLLGDSALYLCASSSPGTGAGYTFGSGTRLTVV.

This sequence joins TRBV28 and TRBJ2-1, with D tentatively TRBD2 (5 bases). CDR1 MDHEN and CDR2 SYDVKM come from the germline V gene. The CDR3 spans 17 residues. The V end lost 3 bases, the J end lost 7 bases, and 22 bases lay between the germline ends. CDR3 nucleotide sequence: TGTGCCAGCAGTTTCCCTACTCTAGCAGCGAACGAGAATGAGCAGTTCTTC. Translated, it gives CASSFPTLAANENEQFF.

Comment on this clone: The same CDR3 can be traced to other DNA sequences in this sample. This chain links TRBV4-1 with TRBJ2-2; D not certain. Trimming took 5 bases from V and 5 from J, leaving 12 bases between them. The CDR3 is made up of 14 amino acids. Germline values: CDR1 MGHRA, CDR2 YSYEKL. Written as DNA, the CDR3 is TGCGCCAGCAGCGGGCTAGTCGGGACCGGGGAGCTGTTTTTT. Translated, it gives CASSGLVGTGELFF.

This CDR3 is CASSLTRDGDTQYF. The CDR3 DNA reads as TGTGCCAGCAGCTTAACACGGGATGGAGATACGCAGTATTTT. V and J are TRBV13 and TRBJ2-3, with a tentative D call TRBD2 (5 bases). The CDR3 runs 14 residues. In germline, CDR1 is PRHDT, CDR2 FYEKMQ (reference sequence). Trimming stripped 2 bases from V and 5 bases from J, with 11 bases between.

The chain uses TRBV4-2 and TRBJ1-3; D ambiguous. Between the trimmed V and J ends, which lost 4 bases and 4 bases, there was a span of 17 bases. Germline V lookup: CDR1 LGHNA, CDR2 YNFKEQ. CDR3 length: 16 amino acids. The CDR3 DNA reads as TGTGCCAGCAGCCCTGAGGTGGGAGCCTTAGGAAACACCATATATTTT. It specifies CASSPEVGALGNTIYF.

This clone was detected a few times. The V call is TRBV30, the J call TRBJ1-1; D might be TRBD1 (5 bases). The ends were cut back, 1 base at V and 0 bases at J, with 9 bases in the middle. The V gene's germline CDR1 is GTSNPN and CDR2 SVGIG (reference sequence). The CDR3 totals 14 residues. CDR3: CAWSDRSMNTEAFF. CDR3 nucleotide sequence: TGTGCCTGGAGTGACAGGAGTATGAACACTGAAGCTTTCTTT.

This clone appeared once. This chain connects TRBV6-1 to TRBJ1-2; possibly TRBD1 for D (5 bases). The V gene lost 3 bases and the J gene lost 8 bases, with 13 bases spanning the gap. Germline V gene lookup returns CDR1 MNHNS and CDR2 SASEGT. The length of the CDR3 is 13 residues. The CDR3 DNA follows: TGTGCCAGCAGTGAGGACATCTCCGGCGGCTACACCTTC. This translates into CASSEDISGGYTF.

The chain uses TRBV5-1 and TRBJ2-1; 8 bases line up with TRBD1. CDR1 is SGHRS and CDR2 is YFSETQ in the germline V gene. The CDR3 runs to 14 residues. V gave up 0 bases and J gave up 6 bases; unmatched junction bases: 2. Written as DNA, the CDR3 is TGCGCCAGCAGCTTGGGGACAGGGCTCAATGAGCAGTTCTTC. It translates to CASSLGTGLNEQFF. The whole variable domain, filled in from reference TRBV5-1 and TRBJ2-1, reads KAGVTQTPRYLIKTRGQQVTLSCSPISGHRSVSWYQQTPGQGLQFLFEYFSETQRNKGNFPGRFSGRQFSNSRSEMNVSTLELGDSALYLCASSLGTGLNEQFFGPGTRLTVL.

The chain carries TRBV2 and TRBJ1-1; 10 nucleotides align to TRBD1. V was clipped by 5 bases and J by 4 bases; unmatched bases: 4. Germline V gene sequence: CDR1 SNHLY, CDR2 FYNNEI. CDR3 length: 14 residues. The CDR3 region is CASSMGQGITEAFF. In DNA, the CDR3 is TGTGCCAGCAGTATGGGACAGGGGATCACTGAAGCTTTCTTT. Full variable domain (missing parts from reference TRBV2 and TRBJ1-1): EPEVTQTPSHQVTQMGQEVILRCVPISNHLYFYWYRQILGQKVEFLVSFYNNEISEKSEIFDDQFSVERPDGSNFTLKIRSTKLEDSAMYFCASSMGQGITEAFFGQGTRLTVV.

This chain joins TRBV9 and TRBJ2-3; 13 bases align to TRBD2. The CDR3 sequence is 16 residues long. Germline assignment: CDR1 SGDLS and CDR2 YYNGEE. V lost 4 bases and J lost 5; bases outside the gene matches: 7. The CDR3 spells CASSPGTSGKQDTQYF. The CDR3 DNA reads as TGTGCCAGCAGCCCCGGGACTAGCGGGAAGCAAGATACGCAGTATTTT.

This rearrangement joins TRBV4-1 to TRBJ1-4; 9 nucleotides agree with TRBD1. Germline trimming cut 3 bases from V and 14 bases from J; bases unmatched to any gene: 7. CDR1 and CDR2 (germline): MGHRA, YSYEKL. This CDR3 has 13 residues. CDR3 DNA sequence: TGCGCCAGCAGCCAGCTACCGGGACAGGGTCTGTTTTTT. Translating it yields CASSQLPGQGLFF.

This chain joins TRBV6-5 and TRBJ2-7; 10 nucleotides agree with TRBD1. The germline gives CDR1 MNHEY, CDR2 SVGAGI. Losses at the gene ends were 2 bases for V and 3 bases for J; bases not matched to a gene: 1. CDR3 length: 14 residues. CDR3 protein: CASSYRDRGYEQYF. In DNA, the CDR3 is TGTGCCAGCAGTTACCGGGACAGGGGCTACGAGCAGTACTTC.

This clone was counted a single time. The rearrangement links TRBV4-1 to TRBJ2-3, with D possibly TRBD2 on 6 matching bases. With 2 bases removed from V and 3 bases from J, the gap between germline ends came to 18 bases. Germline values: CDR1 MGHRA, CDR2 YSYEKL. The CDR3 spans 17 residues. In DNA form, the CDR3 reads TGCGCCAGCAGCCAACGACTAGTTGGCTCGGGGACAGATACGCAGTATTTT. Protein sequence: CASSQRLVGSGTDTQYF.

In its sample, this clone was seen a few times. CDR3 residues: CASSPLGNTGELFF. In DNA form, the CDR3 reads TGTGCCAGCAGTCCTCTGGGAAACACCGGGGAGCTGTTTTTT. V and J are TRBV6-5 and TRBJ2-2; D remains unclear. The V gene's germline CDR1 is MNHEY and CDR2 SVGAGI. There are 14 residues in the CDR3. Deletions cut 5 bases from V and 2 bases from J, with 9 bases between.

The J gene is TRBJ1-1, the V gene TRBV9; the D gene is possibly TRBD1 (5 bases). The V end lost 0 bases, the J end lost 0 bases, and 9 bases lay between the germline ends. Looked up from germline, CDR1 is SGDLS and CDR2 is YYNGEE. The CDR3 is 15 amino acids. DNA of the CDR3: TGTGCCAGCAGCGTAGATGCAGGGCTGAACACTGAAGCTTTCTTT. Translation gives CASSVDAGLNTEAFF.

This clone was observed a single time. The J gene is TRBJ2-3, the V gene TRBV2; D is perhaps TRBD2 (5 bases). Germline V gene lookup returns CDR1 SNHLY and CDR2 FYNNEI. The CDR3 has 14 residues. V lost 6 bases and J 3 bases, leaving 13 bases between the germline ends. CDR3 residues: CASSKMGVTDTQYF. The CDR3 bases are TGTGCCAGCAGCAAAATGGGAGTTACAGATACGCAGTATTTT.

The chain recombines TRBV11-3 with TRBJ1-1; TRBD1 aligns across 10 bases. CDR1 is SGHNT, CDR2 YENEEA, per germline. The ends lost 7 bases at V and 4 bases at J; junction bases unmatched: 6. The CDR3 spans 14 residues. Here the CDR3 reads CASTPTGGFTEAFF. DNA for the CDR3: TGTGCCAGCACCCCGACAGGGGGCTTCACTGAAGCTTTCTTT.

The chain couples TRBV28 to TRBJ1-2; D is uncertain. Between the trimmed V and J ends, which lost 4 bases and 0 bases, there was a span of 6 bases. Germline assignment: CDR1 MDHEN and CDR2 SYDVKM. The CDR3 length is 13 residues. The DNA for the CDR3 is TGTGCCAGCAGTTACATAGCTAACTATGGCTACACCTTC. It is translated as CASSYIANYGYTF.

The chain joins TRBV19 to TRBJ1-4; D perhaps matches TRBD1 (5 bases). Trimming removed 3 bases at V and 14 bases at J, with 16 bases between. The CDR3 sequence is 13 residues long. In germline, CDR1 is LNHDA, CDR2 SQIVND (reference sequence). The CDR3 nucleotides read TGTGCCAGTAGTATCGCGGGACCCGAGGGGCTGTTTTTT. Its translation: CASSIAGPEGLFF.

V is TRBV5-6 and J is TRBJ1-1; D gene uncertain. Looked up from germline, CDR1 is SGHDT and CDR2 is YYEEEE. The CDR3 runs 14 residues. V was trimmed by 3 bases and J by 6 bases, leaving 15 bases between them. The CDR3 region is CASSSTDDSAEAFF. Written as DNA, the CDR3 is TGTGCCAGCAGCTCCACTGACGATAGCGCTGAAGCTTTCTTT.

The V and J genes are TRBV27 and TRBJ2-3, with 10 bases lining up with TRBD1. CDR1 is MNHEY, CDR2 SMNVEV, per germline (reference sequence). The CDR3 runs to 16 residues. J was trimmed by 5 bases and V by 0 bases; bases with no gene match: 5. CDR3 sequence reads: CASSLSRGDRGDTQYF. DNA of the CDR3: TGTGCCAGCAGTTTATCGAGGGGGGACAGGGGAGATACGCAGTATTTT.

The chain carries TRBV5-1 and TRBJ1-1, with D perhaps TRBD1 (6 bases). The CDR3 is 13 residues long. Germline lookup yields CDR1 SGHRS and CDR2 YFSETQ. V was trimmed by 2 bases and J by 6 bases, leaving 11 bases between them. The CDR3 here is CASSFSRGPEAFF. CDR3 nucleotides: TGCGCCAGCAGCTTTTCTCGGGGGCCTGAAGCTTTCTTT. Drawing the rest from reference TRBV5-1 and TRBJ1-1, the complete variable domain is KAGVTQTPRYLIKTRGQQVTLSCSPISGHRSVSWYQQTPGQGLQFLFEYFSETQRNKGNFPGRFSGRQFSNSRSEMNVSTLELGDSALYLCASSFSRGPEAFFGQGTRLTVV.

This sequence joins TRBV13 and TRBJ2-5; 9 nucleotides agree with TRBD2. Trimming cost V 4 bases and J 5 bases; bases outside gene matches: 5. The germline V gene encodes CDR1 PRHDT and CDR2 FYEKMQ (reference sequence). The CDR3 contains 14 residues. As DNA, the CDR3 is TGTGCCAGCAGCTCGAGCGGGGGGTTGGAGACCCAGTACTTC. Translated, it gives CASSSSGGLETQYF. Filled out from reference TRBV13 and TRBJ2-5, the complete variable domain reads AAGVIQSPRHLIKEKRETATLKCYPIPRHDTVYWYQQGPGQDPQFLISFYEKMQSDKGSIPDRFSAQQFSDYHSELNMSSLELGDSALYFCASSSSGGLETQYFGPGTRLLVL.

The CDR3 coding sequence is TGTGCCAGCAGCTTACTAACAGGGATGAACACTGAAGCTTTCTTT. Protein sequence: CASSLLTGMNTEAFF. J is TRBJ1-1 and V is TRBV7-9; possibly TRBD1 for D (6 bases). V was trimmed by 2 bases and J by 0 bases, leaving 10 bases between them. The CDR3 contains 15 residues. CDR1 is SEHNR, CDR2 FQNEAQ, per germline (reference sequence).

The rearrangement uses TRBV2 and TRBJ1-5, with D tentatively TRBD1 (6 bases). The V end lost 3 bases, the J end lost 2 bases, and 11 bases lay between the germline ends. The CDR3 runs 15 residues. Germline values: CDR1 SNHLY, CDR2 FYNNEI. The CDR3 nucleotides are TGTGCCAGCAGTGAGGGGGGCGGAGGCAATCAGCCCCAGCATTTT. Protein product: CASSEGGGGNQPQHF.

The CDR3 spells CASSLEASGNTGELFF. The CDR3 coding sequence is TGTGCCAGCAGCTTAGAGGCTAGCGGAAACACCGGGGAGCTGTTTTTT. The V call is TRBV11-3, the J call TRBJ2-2, with 7 bases matching TRBD2. Germline lookup yields CDR1 SGHNT and CDR2 YENEEA. V lost 0 bases and J lost 2; bases outside the gene matches: 3. This CDR3 comprises 16 residues.

The rearrangement uses TRBV4-1 and TRBJ1-4; 7 nucleotides match TRBD1. This CDR3 is 17 amino acids long. Per germline, CDR1 MGHRA and CDR2 YSYEKL. J was trimmed by 4 bases and V by 0 bases; bases with no gene match: 8. Written as DNA, the CDR3 is TGCGCCAGCAGCCAAGAACGGGCGGACAGGCTTAATGAAAAACTGTTTTTT. This translates into CASSQERADRLNEKLFF.